The rows below give T cell receptor beta chains drawn from one sample of a study of cytomegalovirus exposure and HLA in healthy donors. The repertoire was sequenced with immunoSEQ multiplex PCR; TCRdb's copy has only in-frame clones and lacks some. The sample lists about 160,000 clones, approximately 87% occurring once. Specimen: PBMCs. These receptor sequences come from a woman under 40 in good health and CMV-seronegative. The conserved cysteine and the conserved F or W are not part of the CDR3 here.

V gene | CDR3 length | CDR3 protein
TRBV2 | 12 | ASTADGVSQPQH
TRBV6-1 | 11 | ASKLVMNTEAF
TRBV9 | 12 | ASSVVASPHEQF
TRBV7-9 | 13 | ASSPATGTDEKLF
TRBV11-3 | 15 | ASSLDRGGSSYNEQF
TRBV7-7 | 13 | ASSFPPGPSITQY
TRBV4-2 | 12 | ASSQDASLGEQY
TRBV7-8 | 12 | ASSLGASSYEQY
TRBV30 | 11 | AWSGNSNQPQH
TRBV5-1 | 16 | ASSFRTGGFDVNTEAF
TRBV5-1 | 11 | ASSRQGGNEQY
TRBV4-2 | 14 | ASSVGSQGGEETQY
TRBV28 | 12 | ASGLAGEADTQY
TRBV6-1 | 15 | ASSGSGFGRPQETQY
TRBV28 | 14 | ASSPTSGSLSNEQF
TRBV6-1 | 13 | ASSVLTSSPREQY
TRBV9 | 12 | ASSVESAADTQY
TRBV4-3 | 11 | ASSQDRPGTQY
TRBV30 | 11 | AWMGARHSGYT
TRBV27 | 14 | ASSARLAGESYEQY
TRBV7-9 | 11 | ASSQRGGYGYT
TRBV10-3 | 11 | AIRLPSYNEQF
TRBV15 | 13 | ATSRFPGALEKLF
TRBV5-1 | 13 | ASSLAEGNTGELF
TRBV27 | 11 | ASSLSILGEAF
TRBV25-1 | 10 | ASSGDRYEQY
TRBV2 | 13 | ASYHNSVLNYGYT
TRBV29-1 | 10 | SVSHRIYGYT
TRBV30 | 12 | ACSTGMGNQPQH
TRBV29-1 | 13 | SGQGTGGSNEKLF
TRBV7-6 | 12 | ASSLGRGNTEAF
TRBV11-2 | 11 | ASSSDRTDTQY
TRBV5-1 | 13 | ASTVGQDYSYEQY
TRBV2 | 13 | ASREGPSSYNEQF
TRBV28 | 10 | ASGETADTQY
TRBV21-1 | 11 | ASSYRVIYGYT
TRBV11-2 | 12 | ASSPYRGSAEAF
TRBV30 | 13 | AWSMSGRTNTEAF
TRBV4-2 | 15 | ASSQAGLSSGANVLT
TRBV2 | 12 | ASSDRGAWTEAF
TRBV28 | 12 | ASSFADRGRWAF
TRBV5-1 | 13 | ASSLGRQISYEQY
TRBV21-1 | 15 | ASSKGGKTDMNTEAF
TRBV11-2 | 12 | ASSLVGGGSEAF
TRBV27 | 10 | ASSSDYNEQF
TRBV4-1 | 12 | ASSQDPREAGYT